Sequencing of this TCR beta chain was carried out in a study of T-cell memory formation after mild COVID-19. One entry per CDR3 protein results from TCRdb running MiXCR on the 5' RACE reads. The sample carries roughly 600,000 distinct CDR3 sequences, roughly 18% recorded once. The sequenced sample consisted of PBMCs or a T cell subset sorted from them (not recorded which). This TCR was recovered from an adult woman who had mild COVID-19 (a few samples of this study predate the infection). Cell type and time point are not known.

In nucleotides, the CDR3 is TGTGCCACCGGGCCTGCGTCAAACCCGACAGCTAATGAAAAACTGTTTTTT. Protein product: CATGPASNPTANEKLFF. V is TRBV6-1 and J is TRBJ1-4, with D perhaps matching TRBD1 (5 bases). The V end lost 10 bases, the J end lost 3 bases, and 24 bases lay between the germline ends. This CDR3 has 17 amino acids. CDR1 is MNHNS, CDR2 SASEGT, per germline.